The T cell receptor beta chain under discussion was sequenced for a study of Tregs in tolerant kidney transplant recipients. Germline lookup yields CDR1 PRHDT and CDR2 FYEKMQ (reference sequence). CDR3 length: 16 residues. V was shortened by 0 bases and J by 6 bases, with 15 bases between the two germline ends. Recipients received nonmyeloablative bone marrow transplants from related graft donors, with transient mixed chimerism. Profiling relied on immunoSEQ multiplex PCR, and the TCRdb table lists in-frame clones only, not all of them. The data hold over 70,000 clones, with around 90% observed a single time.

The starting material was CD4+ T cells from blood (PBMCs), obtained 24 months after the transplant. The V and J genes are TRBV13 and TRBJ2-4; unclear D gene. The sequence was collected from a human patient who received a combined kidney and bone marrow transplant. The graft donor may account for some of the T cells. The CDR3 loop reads CASSLGRAPFGNIQYF. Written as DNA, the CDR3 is TGTGCCAGCAGCTTAGGACGAGCCCCATTCGGAAACATTCAGTACTTC. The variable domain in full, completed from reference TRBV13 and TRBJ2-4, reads AAGVIQSPRHLIKEKRETATLKCYPIPRHDTVYWYQQGPGQDPQFLISFYEKMQSDKGSIPDRFSAQQFSDYHSELNMSSLELGDSALYFCASSLGRAPFGNIQYFGAGTRLSVL.